This TCR beta chain was captured by sequencing in a study of cytomegalovirus exposure and HLA in healthy donors (dated by TCRdb to the late 2010s). In the study overall: According to a later analysis, one platform produced both the approximately 110 validation repertoires and the 666 repertoires of the first cohort. The aim of the study was to test whether cataloging public T cell receptors could identify signatures of past pathogen exposure. In addition to the first cohort of 666 subjects, a separate validation cohort of approximately 110 different subjects was used. To predict cytomegalovirus infection status, the study brought together high-throughput TCR immunosequencing, statistical association of individual TCRs with disease status, and machine learning. Study-level results and caveats: The classifier was reported to diagnose cytomegalovirus status with high specificity and sensitivity in both the original and validation cohorts. In the study, some 160 TCR beta chains were listed as associated with cytomegalovirus. In a later analysis, TCRs clustered in the first cohort were found to also tend to co-occur in the approximately 110 validation repertoires, with 94% of cluster scores above 0. According to the authors, the approach could potentially be generalized to other disease states and immunological phenotypes. In vitro tests confirmed that a few of the cytomegalovirus-associated TCR beta chains recognize cytomegalovirus antigens. Most TCR sequences were observed very rarely across donors, whereas some public TCRs were present in many individuals. All 120 or so repertoires were used to score co-occurrence in the validation cohort in a later analysis, because that analysis had no HLA typing for the cohort.

As for this clone: The antigen it binds to is not known. No per-base quality is available; no much larger clone lies one base away.

The CDR3 goes from the cysteine to the phenylalanine over 15 residues. Kept here is only the CDR3 DNA, which spans 45 bases and is read in frame from base 1. CDR1 and CDR2 were assigned from the germline V gene as KGHSH and LQKENI. V loses 4 bases at its end and J loses 7 bases; junction bases beyond the gene matches: 8. Receptors were amplified or captured by the immunoSEQ multiplex PCR assay. On the study's bioinformatics: A statistical classification framework was built to diagnose cytomegalovirus status from the catalog of TCR beta chain sequences. Entries here come from immuneACCESS through TCRdb and include only in-frame sequences with V and J called. Some clones fail to appear in such tables; in the studies checked, an unresolved V gene covers under half of the shortfall, and the cause of the remainder is unknown. The V and J calls and the clone size are those of that table, but D and trimming were determined from the DNA. For this sample the table gives tens of thousands of clones, of which approximately 96% were detected only once. The ten largest clones add up to 4% to 5.5% of the sample.

The donors belonged to the validation cohort of approximately 130 subjects, which was separate from the roughly 700-subject first cohort. The rearrangement joined TRBV18 to TRBJ2-3, with TRBD1 identical over 10 junction bases. This clonotype was sampled from a man aged 18 to 30 in good health and CMV-seropositive. Sequenced: PBMCs. In nucleotide form, the sequence is TGTGCCAGCTCACTGACGGGACAGGGGTTGAATACGCAGTATTTT. It encodes CASSLTGQGLNTQYF.